This T cell receptor beta chain was recorded in a study of OX40 agonist ivuxolimab in advanced cancers. The wider study: Given to patients was ivuxolimab, an agonistic anti-OX40 (CD134) antibody. Anti-PD-1, anti-PD-L1 or anti-CTLA-4 therapy given earlier was allowed, and around 40% had some. The dose-escalation cohort was approximately 80% male, with a mean age of about 58 years, ranging about 23 to 80. Regarding the study as a whole: Among T cells, CD8+ cells averaged more expanded clones than CD4+ cells.

This clone occurred once. The antigen remains unidentified. Sequenced by immunoSEQ multiplex PCR; TCRdb stores in-frame clones only, minus some. The sample comprises around 83,000 clones, about 90% of which are singletons, and around 1.6% rests with the top ten. The CDR3 spans 13 residues. With V trimmed by 6 bases and J by 5 bases, 4 bases remained unmatched. From germline, CDR1 is MNHEY and CDR2 SVGAGI. The clonotype was recovered from an adult with an advanced solid tumor such as melanoma, head and neck, liver or kidney cancer. This sequence joins TRBV6-5 and TRBJ2-1; 7 nucleotides align to TRBD1. The sequencing here drew on CD4+ or CD8+ T cells sorted from blood, taken in a trial of the OX40 agonist ivuxolimab. This CDR3 is CASRAGTDNEQFF. Written as DNA, the CDR3 is TGTGCCAGCAGGGCCGGGACAGACAATGAGCAGTTCTTC.